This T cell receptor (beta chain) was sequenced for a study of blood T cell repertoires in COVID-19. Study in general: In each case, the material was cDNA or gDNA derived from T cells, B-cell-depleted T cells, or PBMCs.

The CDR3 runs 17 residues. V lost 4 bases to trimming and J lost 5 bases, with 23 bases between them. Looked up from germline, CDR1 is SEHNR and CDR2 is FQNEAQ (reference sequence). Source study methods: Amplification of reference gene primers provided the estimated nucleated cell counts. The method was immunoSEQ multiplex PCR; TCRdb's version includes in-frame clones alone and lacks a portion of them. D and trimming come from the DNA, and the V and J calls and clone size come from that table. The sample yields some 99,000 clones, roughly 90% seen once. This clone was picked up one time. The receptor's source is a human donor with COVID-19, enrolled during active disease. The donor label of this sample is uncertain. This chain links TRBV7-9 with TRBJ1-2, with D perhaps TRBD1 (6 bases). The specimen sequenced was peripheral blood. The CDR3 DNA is TGTGCCAGCAGCTCCCCCAGGGGAAGACCTAACCCATATGGCTACACCTTC. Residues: CASSSPRGRPNPYGYTF.